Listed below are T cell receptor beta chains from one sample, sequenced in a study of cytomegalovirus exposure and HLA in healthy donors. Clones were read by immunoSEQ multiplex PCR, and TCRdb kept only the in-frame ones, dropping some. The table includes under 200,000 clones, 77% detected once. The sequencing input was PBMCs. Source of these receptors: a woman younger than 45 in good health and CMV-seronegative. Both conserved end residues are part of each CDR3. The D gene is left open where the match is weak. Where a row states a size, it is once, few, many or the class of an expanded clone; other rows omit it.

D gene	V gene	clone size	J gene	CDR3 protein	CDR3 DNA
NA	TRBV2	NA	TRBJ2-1	CASSVSANAQFF	TGTGCCAGCAGTGTTTCAGCGAACGCGCAGTTCTTC
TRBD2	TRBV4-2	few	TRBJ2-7	CASSQDGAGVYEQYF	TGTGCCAGCAGCCAAGACGGCGCGGGGGTCTACGAGCAGTACTTC
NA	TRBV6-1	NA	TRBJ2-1	CASSEAPSSASYNEQFF	TGTGCCAGCAGTGAAGCTCCATCTAGCGCCTCCTACAATGAGCAGTTCTTC
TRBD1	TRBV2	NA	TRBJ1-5	CATRDRGNQPQHF	TGTGCCACAAGGGACAGGGGCAATCAGCCCCAGCATTTT
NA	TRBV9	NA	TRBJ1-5	CASSATGSLSNQPQHF	TGTGCCAGCAGCGCCACAGGGTCCCTTAGCAATCAGCCCCAGCATTTT
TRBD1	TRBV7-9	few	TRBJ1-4	CASRIRRQGMEKLFF	TGTGCCAGCAGGATCCGCCGACAGGGTATGGAAAAACTGTTTTTT
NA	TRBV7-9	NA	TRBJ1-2	CASSLVRGYGYTF	TGTGCCAGCAGCTTAGTACGGGGCTATGGCTACACCTTC
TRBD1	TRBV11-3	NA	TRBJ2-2	CASSRPGTGGRELFF	TGTGCCAGCAGCCGTCCCGGGACAGGGGGCCGGGAGCTGTTTTTT
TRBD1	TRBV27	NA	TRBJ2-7	CASSFLDRVGEQYF	TGTGCCAGCAGCTTCTTGGACAGGGTAGGCGAGCAGTACTTC
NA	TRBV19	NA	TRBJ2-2	CATPAGGELFF	TGTGCCACCCCCGCAGGCGGGGAGCTGTTTTTT
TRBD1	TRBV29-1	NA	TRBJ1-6	CSVRTGENSPLHF	TGCAGCGTTAGGACAGGAGAAAATTCACCCCTCCACTTT
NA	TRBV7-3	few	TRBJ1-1	CASSLIGGLTFF	TGTGCCAGCAGCTTAATAGGCGGTCTTACTTTCTTT
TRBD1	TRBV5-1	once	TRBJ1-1	CASSPGTVPGTEAFF	TGCGCCAGCAGCCCCGGGACAGTCCCCGGCACTGAAGCTTTCTTT
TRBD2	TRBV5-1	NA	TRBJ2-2	CASSLASGGTNGELFF	TGCGCCAGCAGCTTGGCTAGCGGGGGTACCAATGGGGAGCTGTTTTTT
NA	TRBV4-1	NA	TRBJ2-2	CASSPIKRQGTGELFF	TGCGCCAGCAGCCCAATCAAGCGTCAGGGCACCGGGGAGCTGTTTTTT
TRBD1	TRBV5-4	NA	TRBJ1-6	CASSPGEGAYGPLHF	TGTGCCAGCAGCCCGGGAGAGGGGGCATATGGACCCCTCCACTTT
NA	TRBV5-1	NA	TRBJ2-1	CASSWISRGSYNEQFF	TGCGCCAGCAGCTGGATCTCTCGGGGCTCCTACAATGAGCAGTTCTTC
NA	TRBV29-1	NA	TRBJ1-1	CSVDQGTEAFF	TGCAGCGTTGACCAGGGAACTGAAGCTTTCTTT
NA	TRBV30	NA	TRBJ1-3	CAWRLPGGGVNTIYF	TGTGCCTGGCGGCTCCCCGGGGGGGGAGTAAACACCATATATTTT
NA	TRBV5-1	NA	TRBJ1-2	CASSLGVGTYYGYTF	TGCGCCAGCAGCTTGGGCGTGGGCACGTACTATGGCTACACCTTC
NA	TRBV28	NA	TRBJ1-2	CASESLDYGYTF	TGTGCCAGCGAATCTCTAGACTATGGCTACACCTTC
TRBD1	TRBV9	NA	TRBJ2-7	CASSTQGGQVHLEQYF	TGTGCCAGCAGCACACAAGGGGGACAGGTACACTTGGAGCAGTACTTC
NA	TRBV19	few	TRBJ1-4	CASSKGGRFEKLFF	TGTGCCAGTAGTAAGGGGGGGCGGTTTGAAAAACTGTTTTTT
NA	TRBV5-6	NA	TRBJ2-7	CASSITVPSYEQYF	TGTGCCAGCAGCATAACAGTGCCCTCCTACGAGCAGTACTTC
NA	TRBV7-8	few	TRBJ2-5	CASSLNRGETQYF	TGTGCCAGCAGCTTAAATCGCGGGGAGACCCAGTACTTC
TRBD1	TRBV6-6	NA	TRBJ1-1	CASSGQGFTEAFF	TGTGCCAGCAGTGGACAGGGTTTCACTGAAGCTTTCTTT
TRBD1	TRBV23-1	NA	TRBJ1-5	CASMGTGGNQPQHF	TGCGCCAGCATGGGGACAGGTGGCAATCAGCCCCAGCATTTT
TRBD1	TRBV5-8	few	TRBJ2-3	CASSSGQGITQYF	TGTGCCAGCAGCTCCGGACAGGGGATTACGCAGTATTTT
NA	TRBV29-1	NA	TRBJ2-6	CSVVISTGQGANVLTF	TGCAGCGTTGTAATATCTACAGGGCAGGGGGCCAACGTCCTGACTTTC
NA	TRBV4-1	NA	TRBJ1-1	CASSFAGTGTEAFF	TGCGCCAGCAGCTTCGCGGGGACGGGGACTGAAGCTTTCTTT
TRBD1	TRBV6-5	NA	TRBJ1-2	CASSYPGQGVYGYTF	TGTGCCAGCAGTTACCCCGGACAGGGGGTCTATGGCTACACCTTC
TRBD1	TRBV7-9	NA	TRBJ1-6	CATTSNRGPENSPLHF	TGTGCCACAACGAGTAACAGGGGGCCTGAGAATTCACCCCTCCACTTT
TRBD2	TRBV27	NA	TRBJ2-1	CASSLLLAGGYNEQFF	TGTGCCAGCAGTTTGCTACTAGCGGGGGGTTACAATGAGCAGTTCTTC
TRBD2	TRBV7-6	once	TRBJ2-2	CASSLGGTSGVYTGELFF	TGTGCCAGCAGCTTAGGAGGGACTAGCGGGGTGTACACCGGGGAGCTGTTTTTT
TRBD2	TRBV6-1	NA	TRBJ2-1	CASSTVAGYNEQFF	TGTGCCAGCAGTACCGTAGCGGGGTACAATGAGCAGTTCTTC
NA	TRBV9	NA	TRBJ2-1	CASSTGSSYNEQFF	TGTGCCAGCAGCACCGGGAGCTCCTACAATGAGCAGTTCTTC
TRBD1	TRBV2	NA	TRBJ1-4	CASTGGAANEKLFF	TGTGCCAGTACAGGGGGTGCTGCTAATGAAAAACTGTTTTTT
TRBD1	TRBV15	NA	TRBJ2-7	CATSARQGTYEQYF	TGTGCCACCAGCGCCAGACAGGGCACCTACGAGCAGTACTTC
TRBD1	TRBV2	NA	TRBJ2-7	CASSPEAGGAYEQYF	TGTGCCAGCAGTCCGGAGGCAGGGGGCGCCTACGAGCAGTACTTC
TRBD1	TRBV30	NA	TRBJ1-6	CAWSVHRGQSSYNSPLHF	TGTGCCTGGAGTGTACACAGGGGCCAAAGCTCCTATAATTCACCCCTCCACTTT